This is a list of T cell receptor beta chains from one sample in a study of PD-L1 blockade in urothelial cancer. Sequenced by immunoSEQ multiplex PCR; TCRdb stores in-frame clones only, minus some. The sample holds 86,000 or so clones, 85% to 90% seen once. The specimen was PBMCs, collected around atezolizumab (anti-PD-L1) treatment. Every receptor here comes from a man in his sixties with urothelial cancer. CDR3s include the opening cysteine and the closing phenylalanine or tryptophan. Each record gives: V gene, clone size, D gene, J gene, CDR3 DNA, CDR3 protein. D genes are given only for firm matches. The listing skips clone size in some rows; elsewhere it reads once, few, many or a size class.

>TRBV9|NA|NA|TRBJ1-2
TGTGCCAGCAGCGTAGATCCGGACAGAGGGTATGGCTACACCTTC
CASSVDPDRGYGYTF
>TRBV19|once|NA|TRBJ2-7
TGTGCCAGTAGTATTGGAGGCATCTCCTACGAGCAGTACTTC
CASSIGGISYEQYF
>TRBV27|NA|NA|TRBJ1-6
TGTGCCAGCCGTACAGACGGCTCAGTGAATGGTTCACCCCTCCACTTT
CASRTDGSVNGSPLHF
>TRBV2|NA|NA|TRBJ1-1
TGTGCCATCACCCCACCCTCAGGGGACACTGAAGCTTTCTTT
CAITPPSGDTEAFF
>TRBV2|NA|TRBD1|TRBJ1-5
TGTGCCAGCAATGAGGGGGCCCTCAATCAGCCCCAGCATTTT
CASNEGALNQPQHF
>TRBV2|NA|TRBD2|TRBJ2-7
TGTGCCAGCAGTGGCCTAGCGGGAGAGGTTTTCAACGAGCAGTACTTC
CASSGLAGEVFNEQYF
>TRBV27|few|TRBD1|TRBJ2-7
TGTGCCAGCAGTTTCGGACAGGGCTACGAGCAGTACTTC
CASSFGQGYEQYF
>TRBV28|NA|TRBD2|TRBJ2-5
TGTGCCAGCAGTTCCCGCAGACTAGCGGGCCAAGAGACCCAGTACTTC
CASSSRRLAGQETQYF
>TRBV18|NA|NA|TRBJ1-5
TGTGCCAGCTCACCGGACAGCGGCAATCAGCCCCAGCATTTT
CASSPDSGNQPQHF
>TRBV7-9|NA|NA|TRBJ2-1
TGTGCCAGCAGCTTAAGGGGGTTTGACAGCAGAAATGAGCAGTTCTTC
CASSLRGFDSRNEQFF
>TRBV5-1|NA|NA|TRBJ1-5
TGCGCCAGCAGCCCGGGGGTGGCTAGCAATCAGCCCCAGCATTTT
CASSPGVASNQPQHF
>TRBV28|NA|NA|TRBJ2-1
TGTGCCAGCAGTTTAAGCCAGGCCGGGGGCAATGAGCAGTTCTTC
CASSLSQAGGNEQFF
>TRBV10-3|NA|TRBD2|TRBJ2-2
TGTGCCATCAGTGACTTACTAGCGGGAGTCCGGGACACCGGGGAGCTGTTTTTT
CAISDLLAGVRDTGELFF
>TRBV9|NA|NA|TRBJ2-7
TGTGCCAGCAGCGCACAGGGTCAATTCGCCCACGAGCAGTACTTC
CASSAQGQFAHEQYF
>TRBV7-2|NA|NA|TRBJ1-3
TGTGCCAGCAGCTTAGGGCAGGGTCGGTTGGGAAACACCATATATTTT
CASSLGQGRLGNTIYF
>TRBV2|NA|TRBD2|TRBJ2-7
TGTGCCAGCTGGCTAGCGGGAGGGCCATACGAGCAGTACTTC
CASWLAGGPYEQYF
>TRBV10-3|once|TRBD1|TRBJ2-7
TGTGCCATCGGGCAGACAGGGGCGAGCTCCTACGAGCAGTACTTC
CAIGQTGASSYEQYF
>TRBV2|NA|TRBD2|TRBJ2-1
TGTGCCAGCAGTGTGGGGACTAGCATGTATGAGCAGTTCTTC
CASSVGTSMYEQFF
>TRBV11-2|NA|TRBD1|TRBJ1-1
TGTGCCAGCAGTCCCCGACAGGGCCGAAGGGCCACTGAAGCTTTCTTT
CASSPRQGRRATEAFF
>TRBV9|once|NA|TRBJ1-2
TGTGCCAGCAGCGTAGGAACAGACTATGGCTACACCTTC
CASSVGTDYGYTF
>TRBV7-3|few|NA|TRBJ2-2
TGTGCCAGCAGCTCCAAATTCACCGGGGAGCTGTTTTTT
CASSSKFTGELFF
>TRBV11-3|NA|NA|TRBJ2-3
TGTGCCAGCAGCTTAACTAGCCCCACAGATACGCAGTATTTT
CASSLTSPTDTQYF
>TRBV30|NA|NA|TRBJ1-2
TGTGCCTGGAGTAACTTATGGGGGCAAGGCTACACCTTC
CAWSNLWGQGYTF
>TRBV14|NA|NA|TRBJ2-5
TGTGCCAGCAGCTCCCCCGGTCGAGGTCCGACCCAGTACTTC
CASSSPGRGPTQYF
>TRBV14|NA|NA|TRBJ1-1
TGTGCCAGCAGCCAAGGAACAGCAAACACTGAAGCTTTCTTT
CASSQGTANTEAFF
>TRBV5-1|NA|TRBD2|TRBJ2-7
TGCGCCAGCAGCCCAAGGACTAGCGGGGGGGAAGAGCAGTACTTC
CASSPRTSGGEEQYF
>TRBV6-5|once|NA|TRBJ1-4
TGTGCCAGCAGTTACGCCGACTGGGGTCGCGGGAAACTGTTTTTT
CASSYADWGRGKLFF
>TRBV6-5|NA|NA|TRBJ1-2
TGTGCCAGCAGTTACTCGTTACACAGAAACTATGGCTACACCTTC
CASSYSLHRNYGYTF
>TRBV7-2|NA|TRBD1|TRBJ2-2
TGTGCCAGCAGCTTAGAAGGGGGCGCCGACGGGGAGCTGTTTTTT
CASSLEGGADGELFF
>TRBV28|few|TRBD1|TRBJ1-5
TGTGCCAGCGCGACTCCGACAGGGTATAATCAGCCCCAGCATTTT
CASATPTGYNQPQHF
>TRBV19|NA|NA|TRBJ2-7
TGTGCCAGTAGTTTCTCCTCCTCCTACGAGCAGTACTTC
CASSFSSSYEQYF
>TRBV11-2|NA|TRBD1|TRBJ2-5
TGTGCCAGCAGGTGGAGCCGGGACAGGGGAGGAGAGACCCAGTACTTC
CASRWSRDRGGETQYF
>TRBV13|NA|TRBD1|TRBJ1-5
TGTGCCAGCAGCAACCGTGGACAGGGGGCTCATCAGCCCCAGCATTTT
CASSNRGQGAHQPQHF
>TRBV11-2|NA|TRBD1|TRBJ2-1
TGTGCCAGCAGCTTAGTGACAGGGTCCTACAATGAGCAGTTCTTC
CASSLVTGSYNEQFF
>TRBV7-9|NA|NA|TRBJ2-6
TGTGCCAGCAGCCTGCCGACAGGAAGAGGCTCTGGGGCCAACGTCCTGACTTTC
CASSLPTGRGSGANVLTF
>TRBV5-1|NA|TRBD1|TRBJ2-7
TGCGCCAGCAGCTTGGCCCCAGGGGGCCGGGACGAGCAGTACTTC
CASSLAPGGRDEQYF
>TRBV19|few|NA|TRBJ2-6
TGTGCCAGTAGTATTAGTGGGGCCAACGTCCTGACTTTC
CASSISGANVLTF
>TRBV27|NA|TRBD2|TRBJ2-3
TGTGCCAGCAGTCCCCCCGTGGGAGGGCAAGATACGCAGTATTTT
CASSPPVGGQDTQYF
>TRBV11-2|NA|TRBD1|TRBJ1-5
TGTGCCAGCAGCTCCGGGACAGGGCCTTATCAGCCCCAGCATTTT
CASSSGTGPYQPQHF
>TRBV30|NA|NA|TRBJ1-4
TGTGCCTGGAGTGTCGGGGAAGATGAAAAACTGTTTTTT
CAWSVGEDEKLFF
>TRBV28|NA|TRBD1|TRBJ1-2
TGTGCCAGCAGTTTATCCGACAGGGGTTATGGCTACACCTTC
CASSLSDRGYGYTF
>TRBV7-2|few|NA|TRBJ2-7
TGTGCCAGCAGCTTAGAACAGGGCAAGTACGAGCAGTACTTC
CASSLEQGKYEQYF
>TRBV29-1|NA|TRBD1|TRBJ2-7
TGCAGCGTTGAAGGTTCCGGCAGTGGGACAGGGGTTCGCGAGCAGTACTTC
CSVEGSGSGTGVREQYF
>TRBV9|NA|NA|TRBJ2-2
TGTGCCAGCAGCGTATACAACGGGGGCACCGGGGAGCTGTTTTTT
CASSVYNGGTGELFF
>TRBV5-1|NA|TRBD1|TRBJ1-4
TGCGCCAGCAGCTTGGTGCAGGGGGGTGAAAAACTGTTTTTT
CASSLVQGGEKLFF
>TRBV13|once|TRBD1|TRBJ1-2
TGTGCCAGCAGCTTAGGCAGGGGGCTTCGTTCTGGCTACACCTTC
CASSLGRGLRSGYTF
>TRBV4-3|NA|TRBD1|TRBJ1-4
TGCGCCAGCAGCCACCGTACAGGGGGCGCCGGTTTAGTCAATGAAAAACTGTTTTTT
CASSHRTGGAGLVNEKLFF
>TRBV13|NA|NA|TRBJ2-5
TGTGCCAGCAATACAGGGATTGAAGAGACCCAGTACTTC
CASNTGIEETQYF
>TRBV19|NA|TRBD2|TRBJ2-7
TGTGCCAGTAGTCCGGGACTAGCGGGAGATCCCTACGAGCAGTACTTC
CASSPGLAGDPYEQYF
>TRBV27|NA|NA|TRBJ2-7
TGTGCCAGCAGTTTATCCCGGGGGATTAGCTACGAGCAGTACTTC
CASSLSRGISYEQYF
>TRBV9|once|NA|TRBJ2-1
TGTGCCAGCAGCGTAGGATGGGGGACCGGGACACACTACAATGAGCAGTTCTTC
CASSVGWGTGTHYNEQFF